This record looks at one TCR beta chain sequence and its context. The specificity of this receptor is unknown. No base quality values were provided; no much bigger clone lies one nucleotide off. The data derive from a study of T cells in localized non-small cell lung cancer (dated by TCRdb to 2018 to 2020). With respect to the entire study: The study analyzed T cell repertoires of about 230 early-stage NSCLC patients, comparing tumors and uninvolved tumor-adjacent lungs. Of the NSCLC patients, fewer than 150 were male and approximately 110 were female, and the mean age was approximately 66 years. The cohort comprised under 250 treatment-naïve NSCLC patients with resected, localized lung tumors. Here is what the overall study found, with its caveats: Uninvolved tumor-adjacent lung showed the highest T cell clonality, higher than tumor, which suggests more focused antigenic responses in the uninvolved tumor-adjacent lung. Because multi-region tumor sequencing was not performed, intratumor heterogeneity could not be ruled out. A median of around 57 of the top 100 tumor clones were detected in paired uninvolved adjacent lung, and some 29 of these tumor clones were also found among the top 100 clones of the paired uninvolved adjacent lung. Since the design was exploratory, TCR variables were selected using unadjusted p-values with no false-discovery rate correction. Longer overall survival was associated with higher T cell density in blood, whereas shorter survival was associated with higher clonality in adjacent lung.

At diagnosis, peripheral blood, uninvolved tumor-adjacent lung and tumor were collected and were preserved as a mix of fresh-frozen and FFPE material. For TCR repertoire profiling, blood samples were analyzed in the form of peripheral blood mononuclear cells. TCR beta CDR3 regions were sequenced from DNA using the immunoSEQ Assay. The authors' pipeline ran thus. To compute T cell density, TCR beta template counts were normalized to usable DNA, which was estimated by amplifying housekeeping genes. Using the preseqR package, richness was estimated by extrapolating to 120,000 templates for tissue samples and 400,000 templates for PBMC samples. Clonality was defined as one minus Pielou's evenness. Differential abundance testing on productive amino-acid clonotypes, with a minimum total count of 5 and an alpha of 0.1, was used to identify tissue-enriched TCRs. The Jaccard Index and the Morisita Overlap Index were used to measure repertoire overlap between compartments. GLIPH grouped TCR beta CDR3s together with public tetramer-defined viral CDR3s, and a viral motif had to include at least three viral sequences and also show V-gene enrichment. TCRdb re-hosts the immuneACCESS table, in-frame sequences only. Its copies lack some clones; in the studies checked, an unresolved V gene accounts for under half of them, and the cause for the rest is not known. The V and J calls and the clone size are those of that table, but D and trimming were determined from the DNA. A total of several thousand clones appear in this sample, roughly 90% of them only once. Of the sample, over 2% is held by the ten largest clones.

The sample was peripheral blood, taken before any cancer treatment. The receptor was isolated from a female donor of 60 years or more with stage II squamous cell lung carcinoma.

The bases read TGTGCCAGCAGCATCGCGGCTAGCGGGGACAATGAGCAGTTCTTC. Its amino acids are CASSIAASGDNEQFF. The rearrangement joined TRBV21-1 to TRBJ2-1; TRBD2 is taken as the D call from the table, unchecked against the DNA. TRBV21-1 is recorded as a pseudogene. Including cysteine and phenylalanine, the CDR3 has 15 amino acids. The entry retains the CDR3 DNA only, 45 bases that are in frame from base 1.